A selection of T cell receptor beta chains follows, all from one sample in a study of OX40 agonist ivuxolimab in advanced cancers. Sequenced by immunoSEQ multiplex PCR; TCRdb stores in-frame clones only, minus some. Here the sample spans 70,000 to 80,000 clones, about 85% being singletons. The material sequenced was CD4+ or CD8+ T cells sorted from blood, taken in a trial of the OX40 agonist ivuxolimab. Receptor source: an adult with an advanced solid tumor such as melanoma, head and neck, liver or kidney cancer. Both conserved end residues are part of each CDR3. Fields, in order: V gene, clone size, D gene, J gene, CDR3 length, CDR3 DNA, CDR3 protein. The D gene is left open where the match is weak. Clone size is stated in some rows and not others, as once, few, many or a class when expanded.

V gene: TRBV6-6; clone size: once; D gene: NA; J gene: TRBJ2-7; CDR3 length: 14; CDR3 DNA: TGTGCCAGCAGTTACGGCGCGAGCTCCTACGAGCAGTACTTC; CDR3 protein: CASSYGASSYEQYF
V gene: TRBV18; clone size: NA; D gene: NA; J gene: TRBJ2-3; CDR3 length: 16; CDR3 DNA: TGTGCCAGCTCACCGAACGGACCCCGGGCCACAGATACGCAGTATTTT; CDR3 protein: CASSPNGPRATDTQYF
V gene: TRBV19; clone size: NA; D gene: NA; J gene: TRBJ2-1; CDR3 length: 16; CDR3 DNA: TGTGCCAGTAGTTCCCCCAGGGGAGGGGGCTACAATGAGCAGTTCTTC; CDR3 protein: CASSSPRGGGYNEQFF
V gene: TRBV7-7; clone size: NA; D gene: TRBD2; J gene: TRBJ2-3; CDR3 length: 16; CDR3 DNA: TGTGCTAGCAGCCCCACCGGACTAGCGGGAGCAGATACGCAGTATTTT; CDR3 protein: CASSPTGLAGADTQYF
V gene: TRBV18; clone size: NA; D gene: TRBD1; J gene: TRBJ1-4; CDR3 length: 16; CDR3 DNA: TGTGCCAGCTCACCTAAAACAGGGGATTCTAATGAAAAACTGTTTTTT; CDR3 protein: CASSPKTGDSNEKLFF
V gene: TRBV19; clone size: NA; D gene: TRBD2; J gene: TRBJ2-3; CDR3 length: 14; CDR3 DNA: TGTGCCAGTAGTAGCCGGGAGGGCCCAGATACGCAGTATTTT; CDR3 protein: CASSSREGPDTQYF
V gene: TRBV27; clone size: NA; D gene: TRBD2; J gene: TRBJ2-1; CDR3 length: 17; CDR3 DNA: TGTGCCAGCAGTTTGATCTGGACTAGCGGGGTCATCAATGAGCAGTTCTTC; CDR3 protein: CASSLIWTSGVINEQFF
V gene: TRBV5-1; clone size: NA; D gene: NA; J gene: TRBJ2-1; CDR3 length: 15; CDR3 DNA: TGCGCCAGCAGCCCTCCAGCGGATTCCTACAATGAGCAGTTCTTC; CDR3 protein: CASSPPADSYNEQFF
V gene: TRBV4-1; clone size: medium-sized; D gene: TRBD1; J gene: TRBJ1-6; CDR3 length: 14; CDR3 DNA: TGCGCCAGCAGCCAAGCAGGGGGAGGATCACCCCTCCACTTT; CDR3 protein: CASSQAGGGSPLHF
V gene: TRBV6-1; clone size: NA; D gene: NA; J gene: TRBJ2-1; CDR3 length: 14; CDR3 DNA: TGTGCCAGCAGTGAAGAACTACCTTTGGATGAGCAGTTCTTC; CDR3 protein: CASSEELPLDEQFF
V gene: TRBV5-1; clone size: NA; D gene: NA; J gene: TRBJ2-3; CDR3 length: 15; CDR3 DNA: TGCGCCAGCAGCTTGACTTCCGGATACACAGATACGCAGTATTTT; CDR3 protein: CASSLTSGYTDTQYF
V gene: TRBV2; clone size: NA; D gene: NA; J gene: TRBJ2-2; CDR3 length: 15; CDR3 DNA: TGTGCCAGCAGGCAGGGGAATTTTGGAGCCGGGGAGCTGTTTTTT; CDR3 protein: CASRQGNFGAGELFF
V gene: TRBV5-1; clone size: NA; D gene: TRBD1; J gene: TRBJ2-2; CDR3 length: 16; CDR3 DNA: TGCGCCAGCAGCCCTCGACAGGGGGCGAGGGCCGGGGAGCTGTTTTTT; CDR3 protein: CASSPRQGARAGELFF
V gene: TRBV2; clone size: NA; D gene: TRBD1; J gene: TRBJ2-4; CDR3 length: 14; CDR3 DNA: TGTGCCAGCAGCCTAGACAGGGGGCCGGACATTCAGTACTTC; CDR3 protein: CASSLDRGPDIQYF
V gene: TRBV7-2; clone size: NA; D gene: TRBD1; J gene: TRBJ2-7; CDR3 length: 15; CDR3 DNA: TGTGCCAGCAGCCCTGGGACAGGGGGTTCCTACGAGCAGTACTTC; CDR3 protein: CASSPGTGGSYEQYF